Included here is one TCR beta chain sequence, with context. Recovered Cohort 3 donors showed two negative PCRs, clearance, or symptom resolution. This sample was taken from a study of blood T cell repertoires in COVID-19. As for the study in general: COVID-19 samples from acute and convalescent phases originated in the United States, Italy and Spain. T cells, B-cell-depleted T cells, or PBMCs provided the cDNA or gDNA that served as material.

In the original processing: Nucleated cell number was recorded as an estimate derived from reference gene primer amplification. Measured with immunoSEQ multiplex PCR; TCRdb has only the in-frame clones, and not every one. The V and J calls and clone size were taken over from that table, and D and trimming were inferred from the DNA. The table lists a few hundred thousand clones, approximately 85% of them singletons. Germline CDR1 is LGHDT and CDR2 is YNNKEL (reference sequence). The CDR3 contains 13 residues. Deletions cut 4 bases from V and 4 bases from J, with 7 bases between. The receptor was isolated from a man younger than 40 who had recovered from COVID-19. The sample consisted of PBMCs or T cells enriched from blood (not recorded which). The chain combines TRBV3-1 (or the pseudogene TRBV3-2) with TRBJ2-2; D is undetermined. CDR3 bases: TGTGCCAGCAGCCCTAGTCGCACCGGGGAGCTGTTTTTT. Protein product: CASSPSRTGELFF.